This T cell receptor beta chain comes out of a study of CD8+CD57+ T cells in acquired aplastic anemia. This clonotype was seen repeatedly, ten times or more. The CDR3 sequence is 17 residues long. The junction had 9 bases not matched to a gene; V was cut back by 4 bases and J by 0 bases. Germline-derived CDR1 and CDR2 are PRHDT and FYEKMQ (reference sequence). CDR3 and TCR beta VDJ profiling relied on genomic DNA as the template. MiXCR, run by TCRdb on the reads, gives a single entry per CDR3 protein. The sample yields 40,000 to 45,000 distinct CDR3 sequences, 65% to 70% seen once. Sequenced sample: sorted CD4+, CD8+, or CD8+CD57+ T cells (not recorded which) from PBMCs. This clonotype was obtained from a human donor in good health, serving as a control. The rearrangement uses TRBV13 and TRBJ1-1; 9 nucleotides match TRBD1. The CDR3 loop reads CASSSVPGQGLNTEAFF. CDR3 DNA sequence: TGTGCCAGCAGCTCAGTCCCGGGACAGGGTTTGAACACTGAAGCTTTCTTT.